Included here is one T cell receptor (beta chain) sequence, with context. Its matching antigen is unknown. The data derive from a study of CXCR3-negative and CXCR3-positive naive CD8 T cells. Sorts performed in triplicate captured 250,000 to 350,000 cells each from every CD8+ T cell subset. Libraries of TRB cDNA were made by 5' RACE and carried UMIs. TCRdb reprocessed the 5' RACE reads and reports one entry per CDR3 protein, with no DNA. The sample holds 20,000 to 25,000 distinct CDR3 sequences. Study-wide results and caveats: Memory CD8+ cells had much lower diversity, and both naive subsets had comparably high diversity. Similar TRBV-TRBJ usage was seen in naive cells (both CXCR3-negative and CXCR3-positive), but memory cells differed. Surface CD5 matched across naive subsets, and TRB CDR3 properties served to infer TCR strength.

Sequencing was done on a sample of memory CD8+ T cells from blood. The sequence came from a human donor in good health. Some clones in this sample may be carry-over from other donors' samples.

This CDR3 is CSAKGGGGHPYEQYF. The chain carries TRBV29-1 and TRBJ2-7; absent DNA, TCRdb's TRBD1 call cannot be checked. Germline loops: CDR1 SQVTM, CDR2 ANQGSEA. The CDR3 runs to 15 residues.